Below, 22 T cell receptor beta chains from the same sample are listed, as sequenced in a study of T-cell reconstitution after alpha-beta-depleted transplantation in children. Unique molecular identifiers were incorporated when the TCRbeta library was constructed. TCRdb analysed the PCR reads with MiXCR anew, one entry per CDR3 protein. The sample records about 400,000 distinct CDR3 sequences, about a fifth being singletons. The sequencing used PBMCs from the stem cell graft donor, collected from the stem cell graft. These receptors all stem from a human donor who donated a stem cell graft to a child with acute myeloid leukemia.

CDR3: CASSFWPGRGAEAFF. The CDR3, as DNA: TGTGCCAGCAGTTTTTGGCCGGGGCGCGGCGCTGAAGCTTTCTTT. The chain has TRBV12-3 or TRBV12-4 and TRBJ1-1; D is perhaps TRBD1 (5 bases). The V end was cut by 3 bases, the J end by 6 bases, with 17 bases between. The CDR3 has 15 residues.

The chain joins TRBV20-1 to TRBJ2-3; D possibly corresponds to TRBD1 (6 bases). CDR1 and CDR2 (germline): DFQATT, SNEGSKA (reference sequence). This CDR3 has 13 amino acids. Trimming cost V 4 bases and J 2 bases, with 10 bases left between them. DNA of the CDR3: TGCAGTGCTACCGGGACAACCACAGATACGCAGTATTTT. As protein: CSATGTTTDTQYF.

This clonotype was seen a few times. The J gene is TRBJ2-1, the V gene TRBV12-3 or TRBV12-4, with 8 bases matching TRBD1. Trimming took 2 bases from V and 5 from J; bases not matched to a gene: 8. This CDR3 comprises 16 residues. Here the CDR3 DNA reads TGTGCCAGCAGTTTATCGTGGCAGGGACAGGACAATGAGCAGTTCTTC. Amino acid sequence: CASSLSWQGQDNEQFF.

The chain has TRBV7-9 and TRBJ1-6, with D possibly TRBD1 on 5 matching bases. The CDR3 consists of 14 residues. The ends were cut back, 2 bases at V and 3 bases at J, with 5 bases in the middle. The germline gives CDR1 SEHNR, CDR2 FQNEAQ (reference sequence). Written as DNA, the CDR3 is TGTGCCAGCAGCTTACAGGGCTATAATTCACCCCTCCACTTT. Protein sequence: CASSLQGYNSPLHF.

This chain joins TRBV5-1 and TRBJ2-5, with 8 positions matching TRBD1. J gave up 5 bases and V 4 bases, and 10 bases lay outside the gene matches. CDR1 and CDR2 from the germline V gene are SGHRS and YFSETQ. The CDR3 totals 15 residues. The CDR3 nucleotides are TGCGCCAGCAGCAAGGACCAGGGGGCGAGGGAGACCCAGTACTTC. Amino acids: CASSKDQGARETQYF. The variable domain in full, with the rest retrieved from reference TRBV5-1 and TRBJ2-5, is KAGVTQTPRYLIKTRGQQVTLSCSPISGHRSVSWYQQTPGQGLQFLFEYFSETQRNKGNFPGRFSGRQFSNSRSEMNVSTLELGDSALYLCASSKDQGARETQYFGPGTRLLVL.

For the CDR3, the DNA is TGCAGTGCTAGTCCTAGCGGGATGAACACCGGGGAGCTGTTTTTT. Translation gives CSASPSGMNTGELFF. The rearrangement uses TRBV20-1 and TRBJ2-2; 9 positions agree with TRBD2. The CDR3 has 15 amino acids. Germline V CDR1 and CDR2: DFQATT, SNEGSKA (reference sequence). V was clipped by 3 bases and J by 1 base; unmatched bases: 3.

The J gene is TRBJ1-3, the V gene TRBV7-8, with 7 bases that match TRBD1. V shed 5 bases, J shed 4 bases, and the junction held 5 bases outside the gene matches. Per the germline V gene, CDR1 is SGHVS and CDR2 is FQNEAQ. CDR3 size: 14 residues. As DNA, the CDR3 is TGTGCCAGCAGCCGGGACAGCAAGGGAAACACCATATATTTT. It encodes CASSRDSKGNTIYF.

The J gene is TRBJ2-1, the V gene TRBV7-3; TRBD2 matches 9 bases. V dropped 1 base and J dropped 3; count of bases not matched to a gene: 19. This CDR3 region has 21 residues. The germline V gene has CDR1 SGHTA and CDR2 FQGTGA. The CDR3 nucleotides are TGTGCCAGCAGCTTAAGGTTCGGGGCTAGCGGGATCTGGACCTGCTACAATGAGCAGTTCTTC. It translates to CASSLRFGASGIWTCYNEQFF.

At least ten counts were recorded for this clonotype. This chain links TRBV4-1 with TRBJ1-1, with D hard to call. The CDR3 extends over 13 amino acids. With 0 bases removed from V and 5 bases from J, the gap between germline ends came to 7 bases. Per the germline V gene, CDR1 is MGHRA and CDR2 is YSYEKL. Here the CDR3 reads CASSQEGGTEAFF. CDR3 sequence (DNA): TGCGCCAGCAGCCAAGAAGGCGGTACTGAAGCTTTCTTT.

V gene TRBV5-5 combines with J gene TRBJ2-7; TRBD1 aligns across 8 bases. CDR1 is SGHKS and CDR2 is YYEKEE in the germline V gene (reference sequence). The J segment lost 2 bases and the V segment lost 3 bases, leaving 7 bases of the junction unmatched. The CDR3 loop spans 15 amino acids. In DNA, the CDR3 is TGTGCCAGCAGCTCCGACCGGGACAGGCCCTACGAGCAGTACTTC. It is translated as CASSSDRDRPYEQYF.

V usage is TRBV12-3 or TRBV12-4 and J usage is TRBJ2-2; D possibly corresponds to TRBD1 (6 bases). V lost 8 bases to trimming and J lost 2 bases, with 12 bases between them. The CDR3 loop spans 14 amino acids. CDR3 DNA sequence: TGTGCCAGCGGCCCGGACAGAAACACCGGGGAGCTGTTTTTT. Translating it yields CASGPDRNTGELFF.

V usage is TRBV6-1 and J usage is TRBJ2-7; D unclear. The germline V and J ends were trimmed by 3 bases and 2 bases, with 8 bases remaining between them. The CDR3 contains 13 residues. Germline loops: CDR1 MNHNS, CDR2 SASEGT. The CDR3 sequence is CASSEGPTYEQYF. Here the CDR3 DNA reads TGTGCCAGCAGTGAGGGTCCAACCTACGAGCAGTACTTC.

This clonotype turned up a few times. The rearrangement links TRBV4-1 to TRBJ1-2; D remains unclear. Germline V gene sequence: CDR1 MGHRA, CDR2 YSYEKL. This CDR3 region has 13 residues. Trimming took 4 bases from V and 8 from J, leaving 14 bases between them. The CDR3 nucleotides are TGCGCCAGCAGCCTCCAGATGGTAGACGGCTACACCTTC. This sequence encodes CASSLQMVDGYTF.

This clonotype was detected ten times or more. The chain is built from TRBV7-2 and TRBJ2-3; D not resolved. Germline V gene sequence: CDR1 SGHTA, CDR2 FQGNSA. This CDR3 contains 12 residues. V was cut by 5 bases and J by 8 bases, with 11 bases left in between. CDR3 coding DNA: TGTGCCAGCAGCCAACGGACGGGTACGCAGTATTTT. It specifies CASSQRTGTQYF.

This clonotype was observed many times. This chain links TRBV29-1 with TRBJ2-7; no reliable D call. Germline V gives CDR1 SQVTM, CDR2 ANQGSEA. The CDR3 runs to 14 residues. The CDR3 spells CSISFSGSPYEQYF. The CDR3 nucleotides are TGCAGTATCTCCTTCTCCGGTTCTCCCTACGAGCAGTACTTC.

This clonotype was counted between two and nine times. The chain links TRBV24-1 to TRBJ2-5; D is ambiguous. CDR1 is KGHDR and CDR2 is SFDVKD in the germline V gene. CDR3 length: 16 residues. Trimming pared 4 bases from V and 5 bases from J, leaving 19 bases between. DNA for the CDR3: TGTGCCACCAGTGACCCTAGACCAGAAATGTATGAGACCCAGTACTTC. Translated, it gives CATSDPRPEMYETQYF.

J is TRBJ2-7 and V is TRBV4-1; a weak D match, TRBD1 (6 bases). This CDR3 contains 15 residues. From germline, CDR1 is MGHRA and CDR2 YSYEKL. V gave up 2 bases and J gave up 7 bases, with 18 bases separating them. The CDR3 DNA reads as TGCGCCAGCAGCCAAAGCCTCGGCAGGGGTTGGGAGCAGTACTTC. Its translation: CASSQSLGRGWEQYF.

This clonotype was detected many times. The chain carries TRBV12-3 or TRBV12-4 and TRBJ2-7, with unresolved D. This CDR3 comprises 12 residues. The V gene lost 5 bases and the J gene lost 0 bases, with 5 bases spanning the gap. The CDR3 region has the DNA TGTGCCAGCAGTCGGACCTCCTACGAGCAGTACTTC. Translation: CASSRTSYEQYF.

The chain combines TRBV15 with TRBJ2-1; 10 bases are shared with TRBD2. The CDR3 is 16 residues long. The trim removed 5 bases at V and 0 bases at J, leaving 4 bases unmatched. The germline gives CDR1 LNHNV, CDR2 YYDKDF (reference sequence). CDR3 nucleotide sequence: TGTGCCACCAGCTCCCGGACTAGCGGCTCCTACAATGAGCAGTTCTTC. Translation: CATSSRTSGSYNEQFF.

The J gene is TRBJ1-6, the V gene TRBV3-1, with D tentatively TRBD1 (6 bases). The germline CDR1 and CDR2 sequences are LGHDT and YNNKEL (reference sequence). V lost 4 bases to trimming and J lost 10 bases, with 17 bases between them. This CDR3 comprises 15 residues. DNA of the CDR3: TGTGCCAGCAGCCCGACCCAACAGGGTGCCTCACCCCTCCACTTT. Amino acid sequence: CASSPTQQGASPLHF.

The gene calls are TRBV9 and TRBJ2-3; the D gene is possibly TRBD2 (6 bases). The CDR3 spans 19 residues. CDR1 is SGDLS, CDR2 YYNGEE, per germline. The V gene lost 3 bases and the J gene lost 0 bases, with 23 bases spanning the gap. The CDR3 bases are TGTGCCAGCAGCGAAGGTCACCGGGAGCGGACCTTTAGCACAGATACGCAGTATTTT. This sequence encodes CASSEGHRERTFSTDTQYF.

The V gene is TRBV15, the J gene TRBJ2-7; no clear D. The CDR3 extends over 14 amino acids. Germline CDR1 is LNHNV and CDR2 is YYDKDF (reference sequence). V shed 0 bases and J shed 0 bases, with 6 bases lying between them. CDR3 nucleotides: TGTGCCACCAGCAGAGATCCGACCTCCTACGAGCAGTACTTC. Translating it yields CATSRDPTSYEQYF.